This T cell receptor beta chain was sequenced in a study of CXCR3-negative and CXCR3-positive naive CD8 T cells. Study context: Some 150 million TRB reads in total, about 1.5 +/- 0.3 million per library. Broader study findings: With respect to TRBV-TRBJ usage, naive CXCR3-negative and CXCR3-positive cells were similar; memory differed.

The libraries of TRB cDNA were constructed through 5' RACE using UMI labels. TCRdb reworked the 5' RACE reads into one entry per CDR3 protein, no DNA. There are 60,000 or so distinct CDR3 sequences in the sample, with 20% to 25% held by the top ten. As for this clonotype: Its antigen is not identified.

Triplicates of 300,000 cells were sorted from each CD8+ T cell subset. This CDR3 has 15 amino acids. This receptor was obtained from a human donor in good health. Some clones in this sample may be carry-over from other donors' samples. The sequenced sample was memory CD8+ T cells from blood. The chain couples TRBV12-3 or TRBV12-4 to TRBJ2-3; the TRBD1 assignment by TCRdb is unverifiable without DNA. The CDR3 spells CASSLSGNAEDTQYF.